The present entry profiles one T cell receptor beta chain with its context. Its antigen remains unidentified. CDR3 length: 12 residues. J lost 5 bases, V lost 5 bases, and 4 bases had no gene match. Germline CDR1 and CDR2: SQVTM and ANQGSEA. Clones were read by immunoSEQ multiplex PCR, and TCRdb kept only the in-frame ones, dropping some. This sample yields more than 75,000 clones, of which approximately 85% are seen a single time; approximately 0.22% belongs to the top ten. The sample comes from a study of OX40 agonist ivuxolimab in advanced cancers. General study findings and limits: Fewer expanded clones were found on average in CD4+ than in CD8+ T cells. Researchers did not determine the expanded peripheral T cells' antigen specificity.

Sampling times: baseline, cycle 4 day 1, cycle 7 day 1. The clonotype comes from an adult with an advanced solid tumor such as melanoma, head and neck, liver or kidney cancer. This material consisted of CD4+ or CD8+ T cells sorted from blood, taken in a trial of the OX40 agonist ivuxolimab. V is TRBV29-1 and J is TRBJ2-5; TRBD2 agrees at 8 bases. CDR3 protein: CSVRGGPETQYF. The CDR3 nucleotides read TGCAGCGTTCGGGGGGGCCCCGAGACCCAGTACTTC.